This T cell receptor beta chain is from a study of T-cell reconstitution after alpha-beta-depleted transplantation in children. Study-level points and caveats: Reportedly, roughly two months post-transplant, alpha-beta T cells arose from several hundred expanded graft clones. T-cell counts and diversity were attributed mostly to newly produced T cells one year after transplant. Surviving recipient T cells and thymic progenitors underlay high day-60 TCRbeta diversity in some patients.

Researchers prepared the TCRbeta library using unique molecular identifiers, the study reports. TCRdb processed the PCR reads anew with MiXCR; each CDR3 protein has one entry. Of around 800,000 distinct CDR3 sequences listed, around 15% are singletons. On this clonotype itself: Its specificity is unknown.

CDR3 length equals 19 residues. The junction had 17 bases not matched to a gene; V was cut back by 5 bases and J by 2 bases. From germline, CDR1 is MNHEY and CDR2 SMNVEV (reference sequence). The chain uses TRBV27 and TRBJ2-1; 8 positions agree with TRBD2. This sample comprised PBMCs, mostly from graft donor cells, obtained 360 days after TCRalphabeta/CD19-depleted stem cell transplant. The receptor comes from a male patient younger than 18 who had a stem cell transplant for acute lymphoblastic leukemia, so the T cells may come from the graft donor. CDR3: CASSLRAPTGTSTYNEQFF. CDR3 DNA sequence: TGTGCCAGCAGTCTACGGGCCCCAACCGGGACTAGTACCTACAATGAGCAGTTCTTC.